This T cell receptor beta chain derives from a study of T-cell reconstitution after alpha-beta-depleted transplantation in children. Unique molecular identifiers were incorporated during preparation of the TCRbeta library. TCRdb re-called the PCR reads through MiXCR, storing one row per CDR3 protein. The table has around 670,000 distinct CDR3 sequences, roughly 14% seen once. This CDR3 contains 14 residues. Germline-derived CDR1 and CDR2 are KGHDR and SFDVKD. Trimming removed 4 bases from V and 8 bases from J, with 16 bases in between. At least ten counts were recorded for this clonotype. The starting material was PBMCs, obtained before TCRalphabeta/CD19-depleted stem cell transplant. This receptor was taken from a girl aged 2 to 10 with congenital amegakaryocytic thrombocytopenia, due to receive a stem cell transplant. The rearrangement uses TRBV24-1 and TRBJ1-2, with D uncertain. The CDR3 reads CATSESTVPEGYTF. Here the CDR3 DNA reads TGTGCCACCAGTGAGTCTACAGTTCCGGAAGGCTACACCTTC.